Below, 28 T cell receptor beta chains from the same sample are listed, as sequenced in a study of blood T cell repertoires in COVID-19. Measured with immunoSEQ multiplex PCR; TCRdb has only the in-frame clones, and not every one. The repertoire holds tens of thousands of clones, approximately 86% seen once, with 4.5% to 5.5% in the top ten. Source material: peripheral blood. The receptors come from a middle-aged man with active or convalescent COVID-19.

V usage is TRBV28 and J usage is TRBJ2-2; 8 bases match TRBD2. The CDR3 loop spans 17 amino acids. Per germline, CDR1 MDHEN and CDR2 SYDVKM. Trimming at V came to 3 bases and at J to 1 base, leaving 7 bases not matched to a gene. CDR3 DNA: TGTGCCAGCAGTTTGCCTAATCTAGCGGGGAACACCGGGGAGCTGTTTTTT. Its translation is CASSLPNLAGNTGELFF.

V is TRBV7-9 and J is TRBJ2-2; the match to TRBD1 covers 9 bases. The trim removed 5 bases at V and 6 bases at J, leaving 7 bases unmatched. CDR3 length equals 15 residues. Germline V lookup: CDR1 SEHNR, CDR2 FQNEAQ (reference sequence). Written as DNA, the CDR3 is TGTGCCAGCAGCAAGGGGACAGGGCGGGCCGGGGAGCTGTTTTTT. Protein: CASSKGTGRAGELFF.

The chain joins TRBV3-1 (or the pseudogene TRBV3-2) to TRBJ1-1, with 8 bases fitting TRBD1. Per germline, CDR1 LGHDT and CDR2 YNNKEL (reference sequence). The CDR3 length is 16 residues. V was clipped by 2 bases and J by 4 bases; unmatched bases: 9. In DNA form, the CDR3 reads TGTGCCAGCAGCCAACGTACAGGGGGGTCAAGCACTGAAGCTTTCTTT. Amino acids: CASSQRTGGSSTEAFF.

The CDR3 DNA is TGTGCCAGCAGTTTAGCGACTAGCGTCACAGATACGCAGTATTTT. Its protein is CASSLATSVTDTQYF. This chain links TRBV27 with TRBJ2-3; 8 bases line up with TRBD2. The CDR3 contains 15 residues. V was clipped by 2 bases and J by 2 bases; unmatched bases: 3. The germline V gene encodes CDR1 MNHEY and CDR2 SMNVEV (reference sequence).

The chain couples TRBV7-9 to TRBJ1-4, with a tentative D call TRBD1 (5 bases). With 5 bases removed from V and 0 bases from J, the gap between germline ends came to 7 bases. CDR3 length: 14 amino acids. In germline, CDR1 is SEHNR, CDR2 FQNEAQ (reference sequence). This chain's CDR3 is CASSQGATNEKLFF. In nucleotides, the CDR3 is TGTGCCAGCAGCCAAGGGGCAACTAATGAAAAACTGTTTTTT. Drawing the rest from reference TRBV7-9 and TRBJ1-4, the complete variable domain is DTGVSQNPRHKITKRGQNVTFRCDPISEHNRLYWYRQTLGQGPEFLTYFQNEAQLEKSRLLSDRFSAERPKGSFSTLEIQRTEQGDSAMYLCASSQGATNEKLFFGSGTQLSVL.

The CDR3 DNA is TGTGCCAGCAGCTGGACAGGGCCCCAGCCCCTCCACTTT. As protein: CASSWTGPQPLHF. The chain has TRBV11-2 and TRBJ1-6; 8 nucleotides align to TRBD1. This CDR3 region has 13 residues. V lost 4 bases and J lost 13; bases outside the gene matches: 6. Germline lookup yields CDR1 SGHAT and CDR2 FQNNGV.

V and J are TRBV4-2 and TRBJ2-2, with TRBD1 matching over 7 bases. The CDR3 loop spans 15 amino acids. The germline V gene has CDR1 LGHNA and CDR2 YNFKEQ. Trimming removed 5 bases from V and 5 bases from J; junction bases left unmatched: 8. CDR3 bases: TGTGCCAGCAGCACGCCAGACAGGGAGACCGGGGAGCTGTTTTTT. It yields the protein CASSTPDRETGELFF.

The V gene is TRBV2, the J gene TRBJ2-1; 11 nucleotides line up with TRBD2. Germline CDR1 and CDR2: SNHLY and FYNNEI. There are 17 residues in the CDR3. The V gene end was trimmed by 3 bases and the J gene end by 1 base; junction bases not matched to a gene: 5. CDR3 sequence reads: CASSDEIAGGSYNEQFF. The CDR3 nucleotides read TGTGCCAGCAGTGATGAAATAGCGGGGGGGTCCTACAATGAGCAGTTCTTC.

The J gene is TRBJ1-6, the V gene TRBV12-3 or TRBV12-4, with TRBD1 as a possible D gene (5 bases). Trimming removed 5 bases from V and 7 bases from J, with 9 bases in between. This CDR3 spans 13 amino acids. CDR3 coding DNA: TGTGCCAGCAGTCCCGACAGAAATTCACCCCTCCACTTT. The encoded protein is CASSPDRNSPLHF.

In DNA form, the CDR3 reads TGTGCCAGCAGCCAAGAAGTAGCTAGTGTCACAGATACGCAGTATTTT. Translated: CASSQEVASVTDTQYF. V usage is TRBV3-1 (or the pseudogene TRBV3-2) and J usage is TRBJ2-3; D ambiguous. The CDR3 covers 16 residues. The V end was cut by 0 bases, the J end by 2 bases, with 12 bases between. Germline values: CDR1 LGHDT, CDR2 YNNKEL (reference sequence).

This clone was recorded once. This rearrangement joins TRBV25-1 to TRBJ1-3; TRBD1 might be the D (6 bases). Germline V lookup: CDR1 MGHDK, CDR2 SYGVNS. The CDR3 sequence is 16 residues long. Between the trimmed V and J ends, which lost 5 bases and 3 bases, there was a span of 17 bases. CDR3 region: CASSQVQGSGGNTIYF. CDR3 nucleotides: TGTGCCAGCAGTCAAGTACAGGGTTCTGGTGGAAACACCATATATTTT.

The J gene is TRBJ1-5, the V gene TRBV6-1; TRBD1 is a possible D gene (6 bases). Germline CDR1 reads MNHNS; CDR2 reads SASEGT. V was cut by 1 base and J by 0 bases, with 16 bases left in between. The CDR3 is 18 amino acids. CDR3 nucleotides: TGTGCCAGCAGTGAAGAGAGGCAGGGGCGAATTAGCAATCAGCCCCAGCATTTT. Its protein product is CASSEERQGRISNQPQHF.

The chain links TRBV24-1 to TRBJ1-4; 7 bases are shared with TRBD1. This CDR3 region has 15 residues. The ends lost 3 bases at V and 2 bases at J; junction bases unmatched: 2. Germline CDR1 KGHDR, CDR2 SFDVKD. The CDR3 nucleotides are TGTGCCACCAGTGATGGACAGGTGACTAATGAAAAACTGTTTTTT. Protein product: CATSDGQVTNEKLFF.

The rearrangement links TRBV13 to TRBJ2-1, with TRBD2 identical over 7 bases. J gave up 7 bases and V 3 bases, and 0 bases lay outside the gene matches. CDR3 length equals 12 residues. Germline V lookup: CDR1 PRHDT, CDR2 FYEKMQ (reference sequence). The DNA for the CDR3 is TGTGCCAGCAGCTTGCGGGGGAATGAGCAGTTCTTC. Its translation: CASSLRGNEQFF.

This clone was observed a few times. The chain joins TRBV6-1 to TRBJ2-4, with D unresolved. CDR1 and CDR2 from the germline V gene are MNHNS and SASEGT. The CDR3 runs 15 residues. The V gene lost 0 bases and the J gene lost 0 bases, with 6 bases spanning the gap. CDR3 amino acids: CASSEATVAKNIQYF. The CDR3, as DNA: TGTGCCAGCAGTGAAGCAACAGTAGCCAAAAACATTCAGTACTTC.

The chain uses TRBV29-1 and TRBJ1-4, with D unclear. Germline CDR1 is SQVTM and CDR2 is ANQGSEA. CDR3 length: 12 amino acids. V was trimmed by 4 bases and J by 7 bases, leaving 10 bases between them. The CDR3, as DNA: TGCAGCGTTGGAGGGTACAGTGAAAAACTGTTTTTT. Its translation is CSVGGYSEKLFF.

The genes are TRBV11-2 and TRBJ2-5; 8 positions agree with TRBD1. The CDR3 loop spans 15 amino acids. J was trimmed by 7 bases and V by 1 base; bases with no gene match: 8. From germline, CDR1 is SGHAT and CDR2 FQNNGV. The CDR3 nucleotides are TGTGCCAGCAGCTTAGGCCGCCAGGGGGCGGTGACCCAGTACTTC. It encodes CASSLGRQGAVTQYF.

This chain uses TRBV4-1 with TRBJ2-7; possibly TRBD2 for D (6 bases). This CDR3 is 15 amino acids long. The germline CDR1 and CDR2 sequences are MGHRA and YSYEKL. Trimming left V 4 bases short and J 4 bases short, with 17 bases between. The CDR3 nucleotides read TGCGCCAGCAGCCGGGGGGAATTATCTTCATACGAGCAGTACTTC. Protein sequence: CASSRGELSSYEQYF.

This chain joins TRBV19 and TRBJ2-2; a weak D match, TRBD2 (7 bases). Germline-derived CDR1 and CDR2 are LNHDA and SQIVND (reference sequence). The ends were cut back, 6 bases at V and 6 bases at J, with 20 bases in the middle. The CDR3 covers 16 residues. CDR3 DNA sequence: TGTGCCAGTAGCGTCGTCGGGGGGCGCGGAGCCGGGGAGCTGTTTTTT. It specifies CASSVVGGRGAGELFF.

The V gene is TRBV10-3, the J gene TRBJ1-1; perhaps TRBD1 as D (6 bases). Trimming removed 5 bases from V and 0 bases from J, with 10 bases in between. CDR1 and CDR2 (germline): ENHRY, SYGVKD. This CDR3 region has 14 residues. CDR3 nucleotide sequence: TGTGCCATCAGTACCGACAGGTTGAACACTGAAGCTTTCTTT. This encodes CAISTDRLNTEAFF.

The rearrangement uses TRBV18 and TRBJ1-3; D unresolved. The ends were cut back, 3 bases at V and 0 bases at J, with 12 bases in the middle. There are 16 residues in the CDR3. The V gene's germline CDR1 is KGHSH and CDR2 LQKENI. CDR3: CASSPSNGVSGNTIYF. The DNA of the CDR3 is TGTGCCAGCTCACCCTCCAACGGAGTCTCTGGAAACACCATATATTTT.

This sequence joins TRBV28 and TRBJ2-7; 9 nucleotides line up with TRBD1. Germline-derived CDR1 and CDR2 are MDHEN and SYDVKM. The CDR3 sequence is 14 residues long. The junction had 6 bases not matched to a gene; V was cut back by 2 bases and J by 7 bases. This CDR3 is CASSLGGQGREQYV. CDR3 sequence (DNA): TGTGCCAGCAGTTTAGGAGGACAGGGGAGGGAGCAGTACGTC.

The chain couples TRBV28 to TRBJ2-5; 12 positions match TRBD2. This CDR3 is built from 13 residues. Germline trimming cut 7 bases from V and 5 bases from J; bases unmatched to any gene: 2. Germline-derived CDR1 and CDR2 are MDHEN and SYDVKM. The CDR3 loop is CASKGLAGETQYF. The CDR3 DNA follows: TGTGCCAGCAAAGGACTAGCGGGGGAGACCCAGTACTTC. Variable domain in full (rest from reference TRBV28 and TRBJ2-5): DVKVTQSSRYLVKRTGEKVFLECVQDMDHENMFWYRQDPGLGLRLIYFSYDVKMKEKGDIPEGYSVSREKKERFSLILESASTNQTSMYLCASKGLAGETQYFGPGTRLLVL.

This clone has a single count. V gene TRBV7-2 combines with J gene TRBJ2-5; 8 nucleotides agree with TRBD2. The CDR3 sequence is 15 residues long. From germline, CDR1 is SGHTA and CDR2 FQGNSA. V lost 3 bases to trimming and J lost 5 bases; unmatched junction nucleotides: 8. Here the CDR3 reads CASSFVAGGGETQYF. Written as DNA, the CDR3 is TGTGCCAGCAGCTTTGTCGCGGGGGGTGGGGAGACCCAGTACTTC.

V usage is TRBV7-2 and J usage is TRBJ2-5; 12 bases fit TRBD2. V shed 6 bases and J 2 bases; nucleotides not matched to a gene: 4. Germline V lookup: CDR1 SGHTA, CDR2 FQGNSA. This CDR3 comprises 15 residues. CDR3: CASSFTSGGQETQYF. The DNA of the CDR3 is TGTGCCAGCAGTTTTACTAGCGGGGGGCAAGAGACCCAGTACTTC.

The CDR3 sequence: CASNPQGFGTDTIYF. In nucleotides, the CDR3 is TGTGCCAGCAACCCACAGGGCTTCGGGACGGACACCATATATTTT. V gene TRBV6-5 combines with J gene TRBJ1-3, with D possibly being TRBD1 (6 bases). V was clipped by 7 bases and J by 8 bases, with 21 bases between them. The V gene's germline CDR1 is MNHEY and CDR2 SVGAGI. There are 15 residues in the CDR3.

This chain connects TRBV11-2 to TRBJ1-4, with D unresolved. Looked up from germline, CDR1 is SGHAT and CDR2 is FQNNGV. This CDR3 region has 11 residues. The ends were cut back, 3 bases at V and 7 bases at J, with 3 bases in the middle. The CDR3, as DNA: TGTGCCAGCAGCTTTCTTGAAAAACTGTTTTTT. This sequence encodes CASSFLEKLFF.

CDR3 nucleotide sequence: TGTGCCAGCAGTATGTCTAGCGGGGGGCCTAGCCATGAGCAGTTCTTC. Encoded protein: CASSMSSGGPSHEQFF. The rearrangement uses TRBV2 and TRBJ2-1, with 11 bases that match TRBD2. Trimming removed 5 bases from V and 8 bases from J; junction bases left unmatched: 11. Looked up from germline, CDR1 is SNHLY and CDR2 is FYNNEI. The CDR3 is 16 amino acids.